A selection of T cell receptor beta chains follows, all from one sample in a study of PD-1 blockade in classical Hodgkin lymphoma. Libraries were prepared by immunoSEQ multiplex PCR; TCRdb keeps only in-frame clonotypes and omits some of them. The repertoire holds 19,000 or so clones, with more than 75% as singletons. What was sequenced was CD8+ T cells from blood. The source is a human donor with classical Hodgkin lymphoma. The CDR3 runs from the conserved cysteine through the conserved F or W. Clone size, where shown, is once, few, many, or a class for clones that have expanded.

J gene: TRBJ2-5
V gene: TRBV5-4
clone size: NA
CDR3 length: 15
CDR3 protein: CASSRGTWGRETQYF

J gene: TRBJ2-3
V gene: TRBV6-4
clone size: few
CDR3 length: 16
CDR3 protein: CASSDSLGDGADTQYF

J gene: TRBJ2-7
V gene: TRBV6-5
clone size: NA
CDR3 length: 16
CDR3 protein: CASSYLPGQGAREQYF

J gene: TRBJ2-5
V gene: TRBV28
clone size: NA
CDR3 length: 13
CDR3 protein: CASSPRGSETQYF

J gene: TRBJ2-1
V gene: TRBV27
clone size: NA
CDR3 length: 15
CDR3 protein: CASSFGGRAYNEQFF

J gene: TRBJ2-7
V gene: TRBV4-3
clone size: NA
CDR3 length: 15
CDR3 protein: CASSQDRAGGGEQYF

J gene: TRBJ2-3
V gene: TRBV7-2
clone size: NA
CDR3 length: 15
CDR3 protein: CASSLTSGNRDTQYF

J gene: TRBJ2-7
V gene: TRBV10-3
clone size: NA
CDR3 length: 17
CDR3 protein: CAISDPPGGITNYEQYF

J gene: TRBJ2-2
V gene: TRBV25-1
clone size: NA
CDR3 length: 16
CDR3 protein: CASSERPGGGTGELFF

J gene: TRBJ1-1
V gene: TRBV5-8
clone size: NA
CDR3 length: 17
CDR3 protein: CASRPTGGFFRNTEAFF

J gene: TRBJ2-1
V gene: TRBV11-2
clone size: NA
CDR3 length: 15
CDR3 protein: CASSLVILAGNEQFF

J gene: TRBJ1-1
V gene: TRBV19
clone size: NA
CDR3 length: 15
CDR3 protein: CASSIMPRIGTEAFF